Following are 14 T cell receptor beta chains from one sample sequenced in a study of blood T cell repertoires in COVID-19. Method: immunoSEQ multiplex PCR; TCRdb's copy keeps in-frame clones and lacks some. The profile shows over 350,000 clones, roughly 85% of them singletons. Source material: peripheral blood. The receptors were sampled from a woman in her twenties or thirties with active or convalescent COVID-19.

This sequence joins TRBV11-2 and TRBJ1-2; 10 bases map to TRBD1. The CDR3 sequence is 16 residues long. Germline CDR1 is SGHAT and CDR2 is FQNNGV. After removal of 5 bases from V and 7 bases from J, the junction contained 13 bases not matched to a gene. The chain's CDR3 is CASSPAARQGASGYTF. The CDR3 region has the DNA TGTGCCAGCAGCCCCGCCGCCAGACAGGGGGCCAGTGGCTACACCTTC.

This chain links TRBV29-1 with TRBJ2-3; D is uncertain. The germline gives CDR1 SQVTM, CDR2 ANQGSEA. CDR3 size: 11 residues. The germline V and J ends were trimmed by 1 base and 6 bases, with 5 bases remaining between them. CDR3: CSVEVRDTQYF. CDR3 nucleotide sequence: TGCAGCGTTGAAGTGAGGGATACGCAGTATTTT.

The rearrangement links TRBV5-4 to TRBJ1-6; TRBD1 matches at 7 bases. Germline V gene data show CDR1 as SGHNT and CDR2 as YYREEE (reference sequence). J lost 8 bases, V lost 4 bases, and 15 bases had no gene match. This CDR3 has 17 residues. The CDR3 DNA reads as TGTGCCAGCAGCAATCAGGCAATAAAAAGGGGGCATTCACCCCTCCACTTT. This codes for CASSNQAIKRGHSPLHF. The whole variable domain, filled in from reference TRBV5-4 and TRBJ1-6, reads ETGVTQSPTHLIKTRGQQVTLRCSSQSGHNTVSWYQQALGQGPQFIFQYYREEENGRGNFPPRFSGLQFPNYSSELNVNALELDDSALYLCASSNQAIKRGHSPLHFGNGTRLTVT.

This chain uses TRBV9 with TRBJ2-1, with 7 nucleotides matching TRBD2. The CDR3 has 16 residues. Germline lookup yields CDR1 SGDLS and CDR2 YYNGEE. The V segment lost 3 bases and the J segment 8 bases; nucleotides outside the gene matches: 14. The CDR3 nucleotides are TGTGCCAGCAGCGCAAGCGTCGCGGGAGATACGGATGAGCAGTTCTTC. This codes for CASSASVAGDTDEQFF.

This clone came up once. The rearrangement links TRBV27 to TRBJ1-2, with 8 bases fitting TRBD1. This CDR3 spans 14 amino acids. V lost 7 bases, J lost 0 bases, and 4 bases stayed unmatched. Germline V gives CDR1 MNHEY, CDR2 SMNVEV (reference sequence). The CDR3 DNA reads TGTGCCAGCAAACGACAGGGGTCTAACTATGGCTACACCTTC. Encoded protein: CASKRQGSNYGYTF.

This chain connects TRBV29-1 to TRBJ1-2, with D unclear. The CDR3 consists of 12 residues. Germline values: CDR1 SQVTM, CDR2 ANQGSEA. V lost 5 bases and J 4 bases, leaving 11 bases between the germline ends. The DNA of the CDR3 is TGCAGCGTTTCTGAGAACAGCTATGGCTACACCTTC. It encodes CSVSENSYGYTF.

J is TRBJ2-1 and V is TRBV6-5; TRBD2 matches 10 bases. In germline, CDR1 is MNHEY, CDR2 SVGAGI. V lost 7 bases and J lost 5; bases outside the gene matches: 5. The CDR3 is 14 amino acids. Written as DNA, the CDR3 is TGTGCCAGCACTAAACTAGCGGGGAACAATGAGCAGTTCTTC. This sequence encodes CASTKLAGNNEQFF.

This chain joins TRBV22-1 and TRBJ1-1; the D segment call TRBD1 is taken from the table without a DNA check. TRBV22-1 has pseudogene status. CDR3 length: 14 residues. The CDR3 protein is CPGSVTGSRTEAFF. In DNA form, the CDR3 reads TGTCCTGGGAGCGTCACAGGGAGTCGCACTGAAGCTTTCTTT.

This clone was counted between two and nine times. The CDR3 region is CASIAGPSRGEKLFF. The CDR3 region has the DNA TGTGCCAGCATCGCAGGGCCTAGCAGGGGAGAAAAACTGTTTTTT. The V and J genes are TRBV6-6 and TRBJ1-4; D possibly corresponds to TRBD1 (6 bases). The CDR3 has 15 residues. CDR1 MNHNY and CDR2 SVGAGI come from the germline V gene (reference sequence). Trimming removed 7 bases at V and 8 bases at J, with 20 bases between.

V gene TRBV7-2 combines with J gene TRBJ1-4; D is unresolved. Germline loops: CDR1 SGHTA, CDR2 FQGNSA. The ends were cut back, 5 bases at V and 0 bases at J, with 10 bases in the middle. This CDR3 is 15 amino acids long. The CDR3 nucleotides read TGTGCCAGCAGCCAGGTAGTTGCAACTAATGAAAAACTGTTTTTT. It yields the protein CASSQVVATNEKLFF.

This clone was recorded only once. This chain connects TRBV13 to TRBJ1-3, with a tentative D call TRBD1 (5 bases). Germline V gene sequence: CDR1 PRHDT, CDR2 FYEKMQ (reference sequence). Trimming pared 3 bases from V and 2 bases from J, leaving 11 bases between. This CDR3 has 15 amino acids. The CDR3 is CASSFQGLAGNTIYF. The CDR3 DNA reads TGTGCCAGCAGCTTCCAGGGACTGGCTGGAAACACCATATATTTT.

The chain uses TRBV11-2 and TRBJ2-7, with TRBD2 as a possible D gene (5 bases). Per germline, CDR1 SGHAT and CDR2 FQNNGV. V lost 3 bases, J lost 2 bases, and 14 bases lay in between. The CDR3 has 15 residues. CDR3 region: CASSLGQSGAYEQYF. The CDR3, as DNA: TGTGCCAGCAGCTTGGGCCAGAGCGGAGCCTACGAGCAGTACTTC.

The chain links TRBV5-1 to TRBJ2-3; TRBD2 agrees at 12 bases. V shed 4 bases and J 2 bases; nucleotides not matched to a gene: 8. CDR1 and CDR2 (germline): SGHRS, YFSETQ. The CDR3 runs to 17 residues. In DNA form, the CDR3 reads TGCGCCAGCAGCAAAACTAGCGGGGGGCTGATCACAGATACGCAGTATTTT. Protein product: CASSKTSGGLITDTQYF.

The rearrangement uses TRBV21-1 and TRBJ2-7; TRBD2 reflects the table's D call only, with no check against the DNA. TRBV21-1 is a recognized pseudogene. This CDR3 is built from 17 residues. CDR3 sequence reads: CASSATGGRGAPYEQYF. The CDR3 nucleotides are TGTGCCAGCAGCGCCACCGGGGGGCGGGGGGCGCCCTACGAGCAGTACTTC.